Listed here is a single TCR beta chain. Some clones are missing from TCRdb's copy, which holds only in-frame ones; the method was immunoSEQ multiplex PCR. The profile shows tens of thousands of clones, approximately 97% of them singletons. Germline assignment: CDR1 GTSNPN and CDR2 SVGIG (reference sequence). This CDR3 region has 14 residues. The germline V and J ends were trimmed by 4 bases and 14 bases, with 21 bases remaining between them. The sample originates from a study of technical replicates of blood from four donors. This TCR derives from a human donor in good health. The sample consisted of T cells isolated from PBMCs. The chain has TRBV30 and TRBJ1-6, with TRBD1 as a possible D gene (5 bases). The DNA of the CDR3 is TGTGCCTGGAATAGGAGGGCCTCCTCAGGGTCCCTCCACTTT. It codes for CAWNRRASSGSLHF.